This is a list of T cell receptor beta chains from one sample in a study of T cell responses to AZD1222 COVID-19 vaccine. Only in-frame clones appear in the TCRdb table, and some are missing; sequencing was by immunoSEQ multiplex PCR. The sample contains 130,000 or so clones, 90% of which appear only once. The source material was peripheral blood, sampled on day 0 of AZD1222 vaccination. The source of these receptors is an adult in good health. CDR3s leave out the opening cysteine and the closing phenylalanine or tryptophan.

>TRBV29-1|TRBJ2-5
SVQRGDETQY
>TRBV18|TRBJ1-2
ASSPMQGDYGYT
>TRBV19|TRBJ2-6
ASSTQPGSSSGANVLT
>TRBV6-5|TRBJ2-7
ASSYSRVAGVGEQY
>TRBV4-1|TRBJ2-1
ASSQEGGSGSSEQF
>TRBV4-2|TRBJ1-1
ASSRLRGIDTEAF
>TRBV28|TRBJ2-3
ASSLLDSTDTQY
>TRBV7-8|TRBJ1-1
ASNLGGEGTEAF
>TRBV7-9|TRBJ2-5
ASCTGTDQQETQY
>TRBV28|TRBJ1-4
ASTTNEKLF
>TRBV28|TRBJ1-5
ATAARGHQPQH
>TRBV29-1|TRBJ2-5
SVGLGQETQY
>TRBV7-9|TRBJ2-7
ASSWGRVEEQY
>TRBV28|TRBJ2-7
ASSLGGTGGYEQY
>TRBV20-1|TRBJ1-1
SARDSGLAF
>TRBV14|TRBJ1-5
ASSQGGASNQPQH
>TRBV28|TRBJ1-6
ASSSTSGTLNNSPLH
>TRBV27|TRBJ2-7
ASSPISRGGKGEQY
>TRBV7-8|TRBJ2-1
ASSLGSYNEQF
>TRBV7-2|TRBJ2-7
ASRLGGTGVYEQY
>TRBV28|TRBJ2-1
ASSFPRWDEQF
>TRBV6-6|TRBJ2-7
ASSYRQTYEQY
>TRBV11-2|TRBJ2-7
ASSSISGIYEQY
>TRBV27|TRBJ1-4
ASSLKSGRKEKLF
>TRBV27|TRBJ2-3
ASSLRAGVADTQY
>TRBV7-3|TRBJ2-1
ASSNGPGEQF
>TRBV20-1|TRBJ2-3
SAVVTDTQY
>TRBV28|TRBJ1-6
ASSLWGNSPLH
>TRBV5-1|TRBJ1-1
ASSLLLNTEAF
>TRBV27|TRBJ2-7
ASSSWAAPTYEQY
>TRBV5-5|TRBJ1-4
ASSTQPTTNEKLF
>TRBV2|TRBJ2-5
ASTPVIAGQETQY
>TRBV7-2|TRBJ2-5
ASSLQMGETQY
>TRBV18|TRBJ2-3
ASSFSGLSTDTQY
>TRBV6-5|TRBJ1-2
ASRGRGRGGYT
>TRBV6-5|TRBJ2-7
ASSSGLPSSEQY
>TRBV6-2/TRBV6-3|TRBJ1-5
ASSYYGWTQH
>TRBV5-1|TRBJ1-3
ASSLGDSARNTIY
>TRBV24-1|TRBJ2-7
ATSGGTGVYEQY
>TRBV10-3|TRBJ1-5
AINAGDGQPQH
>TRBV19|TRBJ2-1
ASSIIGSDDEQF
>TRBV28|TRBJ2-1
ASSFGTSGDYNEQF
>TRBV6-2/TRBV6-3|TRBJ1-2
ASSAPWRDGYT
>TRBV7-8|TRBJ2-2
ASSLNRDRTGELF
>TRBV6-5|TRBJ2-6
ASSSPGTGGQVLT
>TRBV5-1|TRBJ2-1
ASSSDVPGNEQF
>TRBV2|TRBJ1-1
ASSGGGTEAF
>TRBV24-1|TRBJ2-2
ATRQFGTGELF
>TRBV5-6|TRBJ1-4
ASSLIQNYEKLF
>TRBV15|TRBJ2-7
ATSRDGLAVQY
>TRBV28|TRBJ2-3
ASTPGSRPTQY
>TRBV18|TRBJ1-1
ASSPSLGTEAF
>TRBV28|TRBJ2-5
ASSLHGNGETQY
>TRBV7-2|TRBJ2-6
ASSFGQAISVRTLT
>TRBV18|TRBJ1-4
ASSARPPPTGRNNEKLF
>TRBV7-9|TRBJ2-1
ASSYTAGAAVLF